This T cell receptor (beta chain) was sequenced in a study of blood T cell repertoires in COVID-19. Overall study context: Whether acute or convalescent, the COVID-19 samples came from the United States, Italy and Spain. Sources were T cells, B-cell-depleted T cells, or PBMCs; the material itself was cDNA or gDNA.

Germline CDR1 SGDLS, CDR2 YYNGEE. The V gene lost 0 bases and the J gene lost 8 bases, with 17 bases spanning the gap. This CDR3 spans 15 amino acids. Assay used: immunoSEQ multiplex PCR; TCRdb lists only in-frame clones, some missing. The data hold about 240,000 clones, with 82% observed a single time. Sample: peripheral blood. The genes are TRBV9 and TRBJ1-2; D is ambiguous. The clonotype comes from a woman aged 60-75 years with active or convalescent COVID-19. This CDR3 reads CASSVDSSSLVGYTF. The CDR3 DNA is TGTGCCAGCAGCGTAGACAGCTCCTCCTTGGTGGGCTACACCTTC.